The present T cell receptor beta chain was sequenced within a study of Graves' ophthalmopathy and Graves' hyperthyroidism. Clinical symptoms, serum thyroxine, TRAb, thyroid ultrasound and orbital computed tomography were relied on for diagnosis. Researchers took RNA transcripts and amplified TCR beta CDR3 regions from them. HTBI-primed first-round RT-PCR preceded second-round multiplex PCR. TCRdb re-analysed the multiplex PCR reads in MiXCR, keeping a single row per CDR3 protein. Of around 1,000,000 distinct CDR3 sequences in the sample, about 36% were seen once. On this clonotype itself: Its antigen is not identified. A read error is possible here, since a much larger clone lies one base away.

This CDR3 contains 13 residues. V dropped 6 bases and J dropped 4 bases, with 12 bases sitting between them. The study, taken as a whole, reports: Most thyroid clonotypes with frequency above 0.001 were detected in blood too.

The chain links TRBV12-3 or TRBV12-4 to TRBJ1-1, with D uncertain. The sequenced sample consisted of peripheral blood or thyroid tissue (not recorded which). This clonotype was sampled from an adult man with Graves' hyperthyroidism. This CDR3 is CASSEWEATEAFF. CDR3 DNA: TGTGCCAGCAGCGAGTGGGAAGCCACTGAAGCTTTCTTT.